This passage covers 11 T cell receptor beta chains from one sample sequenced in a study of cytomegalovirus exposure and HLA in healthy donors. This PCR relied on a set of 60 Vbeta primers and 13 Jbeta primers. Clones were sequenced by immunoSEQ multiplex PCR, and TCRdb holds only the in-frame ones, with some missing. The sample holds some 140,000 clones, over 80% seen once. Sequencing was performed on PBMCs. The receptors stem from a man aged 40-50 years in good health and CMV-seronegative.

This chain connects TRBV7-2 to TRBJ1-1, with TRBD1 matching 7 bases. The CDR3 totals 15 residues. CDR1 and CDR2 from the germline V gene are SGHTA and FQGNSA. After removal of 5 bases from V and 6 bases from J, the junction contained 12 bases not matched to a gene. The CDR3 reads CASSPRQGSGAEAFF. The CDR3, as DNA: TGTGCCAGCAGCCCAAGACAGGGCTCGGGGGCTGAAGCTTTCTTT.

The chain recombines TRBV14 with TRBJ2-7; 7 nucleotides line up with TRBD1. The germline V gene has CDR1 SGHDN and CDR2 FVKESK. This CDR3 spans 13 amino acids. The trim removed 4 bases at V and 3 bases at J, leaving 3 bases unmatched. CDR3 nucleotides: TGTGCCAGCAGCCTGGGACAGTTCTACGAGCAGTACTTC. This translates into CASSLGQFYEQYF. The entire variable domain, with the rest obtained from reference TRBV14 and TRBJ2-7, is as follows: EAGVTQFPSHSVIEKGQTVTLRCDPISGHDNLYWYRRVMGKEIKFLLHFVKESKQDESGMPNNRFLAERTGGTYSTLKVQPAELEDSGVYFCASSLGQFYEQYFGPGTRLTVT.

The CDR3 nucleotides read TGTGCCAGCAGCCCAGGCCAGGTTCTAGCCAAAAACATTCAGTACTTC. Translated, it gives CASSPGQVLAKNIQYF. This chain connects TRBV11-2 to TRBJ2-4; D remains unclear. The germline gives CDR1 SGHAT, CDR2 FQNNGV. Trimming cost V 5 bases and J 0 bases, with 14 bases left between them. The CDR3 has 16 amino acids.

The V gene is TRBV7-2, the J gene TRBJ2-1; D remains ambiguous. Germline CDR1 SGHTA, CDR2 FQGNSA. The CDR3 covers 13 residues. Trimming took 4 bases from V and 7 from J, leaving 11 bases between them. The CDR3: CASSSPFSNEQFF. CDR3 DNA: TGTGCCAGCAGCTCACCCTTTAGTAATGAGCAGTTCTTC. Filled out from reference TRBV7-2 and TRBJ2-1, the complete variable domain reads GAGVSQSPSNKVTEKGKDVELRCDPISGHTALYWYRQSLGQGLEFLIYFQGNSAPDKSGLPSDRFSAERTGGSVSTLTIQRTQQEDSAVYLCASSSPFSNEQFFGPGTRLTVL.

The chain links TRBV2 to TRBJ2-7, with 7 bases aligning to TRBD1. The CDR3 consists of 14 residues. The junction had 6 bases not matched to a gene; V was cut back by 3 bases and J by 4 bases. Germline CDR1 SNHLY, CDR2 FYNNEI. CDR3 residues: CASSEPVTGYEQYF. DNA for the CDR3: TGTGCCAGCAGTGAGCCAGTGACAGGGTACGAGCAGTACTTC.

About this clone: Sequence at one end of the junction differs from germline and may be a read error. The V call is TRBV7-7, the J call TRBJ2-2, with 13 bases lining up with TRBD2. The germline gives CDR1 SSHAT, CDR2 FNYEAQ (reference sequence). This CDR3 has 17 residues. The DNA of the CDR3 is TGTGCTAGCAGCTTAGACGGACTAGCGGGAGTTGCCGGGGAGCTGTTTTTT. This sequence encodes CASSLDGLAGVAGELFF.

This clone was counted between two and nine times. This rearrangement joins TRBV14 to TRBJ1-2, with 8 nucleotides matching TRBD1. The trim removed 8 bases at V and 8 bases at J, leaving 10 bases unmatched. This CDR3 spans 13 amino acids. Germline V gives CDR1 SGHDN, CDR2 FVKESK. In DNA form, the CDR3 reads TGTGCCAGCGGGCCACAGGGGGTGCAAGGCTACACCTTC. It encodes CASGPQGVQGYTF.

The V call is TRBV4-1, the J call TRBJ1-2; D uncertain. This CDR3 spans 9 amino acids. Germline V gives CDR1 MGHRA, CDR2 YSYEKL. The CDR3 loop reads CVYGYGYTF. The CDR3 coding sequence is TGCGTTTACGGGTATGGCTACACCTTC.

The CDR3: CASSLVGGVSYEQYF. In DNA, the CDR3 is TGTGCCAGCAGCTTGGTTGGGGGGGTCTCCTACGAGCAGTACTTC. This chain links TRBV5-4 with TRBJ2-7; 7 nucleotides agree with TRBD2. V trimming: 0 bases; J trimming: 0 bases; junction bases outside the gene matches: 3. CDR1 and CDR2 from the germline V gene are SGHNT and YYREEE (reference sequence). The CDR3 sequence is 15 residues long.

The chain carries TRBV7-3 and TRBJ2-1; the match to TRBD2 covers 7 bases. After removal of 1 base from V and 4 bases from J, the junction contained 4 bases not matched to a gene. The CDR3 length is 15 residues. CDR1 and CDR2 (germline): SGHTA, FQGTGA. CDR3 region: CASSLNLADYNEQFF. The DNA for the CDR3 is TGTGCCAGCAGCTTAAACCTAGCGGATTACAATGAGCAGTTCTTC.

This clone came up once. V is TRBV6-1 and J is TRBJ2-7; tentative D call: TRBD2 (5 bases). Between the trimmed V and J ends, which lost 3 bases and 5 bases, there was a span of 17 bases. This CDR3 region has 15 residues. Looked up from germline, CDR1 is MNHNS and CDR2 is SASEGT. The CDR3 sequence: CASSDGSGGRNEQYF. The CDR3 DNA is TGTGCCAGCAGTGATGGGAGCGGTGGTAGGAACGAGCAGTACTTC.